Each of the 30 T cell receptor beta chains below was sequenced from the same sample in a study of blood T cell repertoires in COVID-19. Repertoires were generated with immunoSEQ multiplex PCR, while TCRdb's copy carries only in-frame clones and drops some. The top ten clones hold over 2% of a sample with roughly 430,000 clones, approximately 85% of them seen once. Sequencing was done on a sample of PBMCs or T cells enriched from blood (not recorded which). These receptors were taken from a woman aged 40 to 50 with acute COVID-19.

The V call is TRBV6-5, the J call TRBJ1-4, with 7 bases identical to TRBD1. With V trimmed by 7 bases and J by 7 bases, 3 bases remained unmatched. Germline V gives CDR1 MNHEY, CDR2 SVGAGI. This CDR3 spans 12 amino acids. CDR3 region: CASTRQGEKLFF. CDR3 bases: TGTGCCAGCACCCGACAGGGTGAAAAACTGTTTTTT.

The chain links TRBV29-1 to TRBJ2-3, with a tentative D call TRBD2 (6 bases). V shed 6 bases and J shed 0 bases, with 13 bases lying between them. From germline, CDR1 is SQVTM and CDR2 ANQGSEA. The CDR3 is 14 residues long. Here the CDR3 DNA reads TGCAGCGTGGGAGGCTGGACTAGCACAGATACGCAGTATTTT. Amino acid sequence: CSVGGWTSTDTQYF.

The chain recombines TRBV24-1 with TRBJ2-3, with 8 bases fitting TRBD1. The ends lost 4 bases at V and 3 bases at J; junction bases unmatched: 5. CDR1 is KGHDR, CDR2 SFDVKD, per germline. The CDR3 covers 15 residues. The CDR3 DNA is TGTGCCACCAGTGACGACAGGGGTGGGACAGATACGCAGTATTTT. This codes for CATSDDRGGTDTQYF.

The V gene is TRBV19, the J gene TRBJ1-1; no reliable D call. The V gene's germline CDR1 is LNHDA and CDR2 SQIVND (reference sequence). V was pared by 5 bases and J by 1 base, with 5 bases between. This CDR3 spans 12 amino acids. CDR3 loop: CASSPGNTEAFF. Here the CDR3 DNA reads TGTGCCAGTAGTCCCGGGAACACTGAAGCTTTCTTT.

This chain links TRBV15 with TRBJ2-1; TRBD1 matches 12 bases. The CDR3 has 17 residues. Trimming at V came to 2 bases and at J to 4 bases, leaving 6 bases not matched to a gene. Germline V gives CDR1 LNHNV, CDR2 YYDKDF (reference sequence). The CDR3 DNA reads as TGTGCCACCAGCAGACCCCCGGGACAGGGGGCTTACAATGAGCAGTTCTTC. Encoded protein: CATSRPPGQGAYNEQFF.

The chain couples TRBV5-1 to TRBJ1-1; 8 bases agree with TRBD1. V shed 0 bases, J shed 1 base, and the junction held 5 bases outside the gene matches. The CDR3 totals 16 residues. Germline CDR1 SGHRS, CDR2 YFSETQ. In nucleotides, the CDR3 is TGCGCCAGCAGCTTGGATTTTGGGACAGGGAACACTGAAGCTTTCTTT. As protein: CASSLDFGTGNTEAFF.

CDR3 nucleotide sequence: TGTGCCAGCAGCCTACGGGGACTAGCGGGGACCTACGAGCAGTACTTC. The encoded protein is CASSLRGLAGTYEQYF. V gene TRBV5-6 combines with J gene TRBJ2-7; 13 positions agree with TRBD2. Looked up from germline, CDR1 is SGHDT and CDR2 is YYEEEE. V gave up 4 bases and J gave up 2 bases; unmatched junction bases: 6. CDR3 length: 16 residues.

The gene calls are TRBV5-1 and TRBJ1-2, with a possible D match to TRBD1 (6 bases). CDR1 SGHRS and CDR2 YFSETQ come from the germline V gene. The length of the CDR3 is 15 residues. Trimming removed 0 bases from V and 4 bases from J, with 13 bases in between. CDR3 sequence: CASSLAPGVGYGYTF. CDR3 nucleotides: TGCGCCAGCAGCTTGGCCCCAGGGGTGGGCTATGGCTACACCTTC.

This chain joins TRBV5-5 and TRBJ1-1; 7 bases are a match to TRBD1. Germline CDR1 SGHKS, CDR2 YYEKEE (reference sequence). The CDR3 covers 12 residues. Unmatched junction bases numbered 2, after V lost 0 bases and J lost 9 bases. The CDR3 loop is CASSLGTGQAFF. In DNA, the CDR3 is TGTGCCAGCAGCTTGGGGACAGGACAAGCTTTCTTT. The full variable domain, rest sourced from reference TRBV5-5 and TRBJ1-1, is DAGVTQSPTHLIKTRGQQVTLRCSPISGHKSVSWYQQVLGQGPQFIFQYYEKEERGRGNFPDRFSARQFPNYSSELNVNALLLGDSALYLCASSLGTGQAFFGQGTRLTVV.

CDR3 in amino acids: CSVEDPLPRGRQGTDTQYF. DNA for the CDR3: TGCAGCGTTGAAGATCCCCTCCCACGGGGTCGACAGGGGACGGATACGCAGTATTTT. The gene calls are TRBV29-1 and TRBJ2-3, with TRBD1 matching 8 bases. Germline values: CDR1 SQVTM, CDR2 ANQGSEA. This CDR3 spans 19 amino acids. V dropped 0 bases and J dropped 6; count of bases not matched to a gene: 20.

The rearrangement links TRBV7-8 to TRBJ2-3; weak D call: TRBD2 (6 bases). This CDR3 region has 15 residues. V lost 5 bases to trimming and J lost 2 bases, with 14 bases between them. CDR1 and CDR2 (germline): SGHVS, FQNEAQ. CDR3 sequence reads: CASSPQGLTTDTQYF. CDR3 nucleotides: TGTGCCAGCAGCCCTCAGGGACTCACCACAGATACGCAGTATTTT.

This clone turned up a few times. The chain uses TRBV11-3 and TRBJ1-1, with D possibly TRBD1 on 5 matching bases. In germline, CDR1 is SGHNT, CDR2 YENEEA. V lost 3 bases, J lost 1 base, and 9 bases lay in between. CDR3 length: 14 amino acids. In nucleotides, the CDR3 is TGTGCCAGCAGCTTGCAGGGAGGGAACACTGAAGCTTTCTTT. Protein sequence: CASSLQGGNTEAFF.

J is TRBJ1-1 and V is TRBV6-5; perhaps TRBD1 as D (6 bases). V dropped 9 bases and J dropped 4 bases, with 12 bases sitting between them. CDR3 length: 12 residues. From germline, CDR1 is MNHEY and CDR2 SVGAGI. CDR3 bases: TGTGCCAGTTCTAGGGGGATCACTGAAGCTTTCTTT. This translates into CASSRGITEAFF.

The V gene is TRBV10-3, the J gene TRBJ1-3; TRBD1 agrees at 7 bases. V was clipped by 5 bases and J by 3 bases; unmatched bases: 4. CDR3 length: 14 amino acids. The germline V gene has CDR1 ENHRY and CDR2 SYGVKD. Here the CDR3 DNA reads TGTGCCATCAGTTACGACAGGGATGGAAACACCATATATTTT. Translated, it gives CAISYDRDGNTIYF.

This sequence joins TRBV6-5 and TRBJ1-2; D unclear. The CDR3 has 13 amino acids. Germline assignment: CDR1 MNHEY and CDR2 SVGAGI. V was pared by 7 bases and J by 2 bases, with 11 bases between. The DNA of the CDR3 is TGTGCCAGCAACCCTACCCCCAACTATGGCTACACCTTC. Amino acids: CASNPTPNYGYTF.

This clone has ten or more counts. This chain joins TRBV7-9 and TRBJ2-1; 9 bases are a match to TRBD1. Unmatched junction bases numbered 15, after V lost 5 bases and J lost 4 bases. CDR1 and CDR2 (germline): SEHNR, FQNEAQ (reference sequence). CDR3 size: 18 residues. The CDR3 bases are TGTGCCAGCAGCCTTAGGTTTATTCCGGGACAGGGATACAATGAGCAGTTCTTC. It specifies CASSLRFIPGQGYNEQFF.

The chain combines TRBV18 with TRBJ1-2, with TRBD1 identical over 8 bases. The junction had 9 bases not matched to a gene; V was cut back by 5 bases and J by 4 bases. The CDR3 sequence is 15 residues long. Germline-derived CDR1 and CDR2 are KGHSH and LQKENI. The DNA of the CDR3 is TGTGCCAGCTCAGACGGGACAGGAGAGCCCTATGGCTACACCTTC. This translates into CASSDGTGEPYGYTF.

In this sample, this clone turned up once. V is TRBV5-1 and J is TRBJ2-2; D unclear. Germline lookup yields CDR1 SGHRS and CDR2 YFSETQ. The CDR3 has 16 residues. V dropped 4 bases and J dropped 0 bases, with 13 bases sitting between them. In DNA form, the CDR3 reads TGCGCCAGCAGCCGAACAACCCTCGCGAACACCGGGGAGCTGTTTTTT. As protein: CASSRTTLANTGELFF.

The chain carries TRBV23-1 and TRBJ1-2, with 7 bases identical to TRBD1. TRBV23-1 is flagged as an ORF with uncertain function. The V and J ends lost 0 bases and 6 bases, in that order; junction bases with no gene match: 7. The CDR3 runs to 15 residues. The CDR3 DNA sequence: TGCGCCAGCAGTCAATCTAAGGACAGGAAGGATGGCTACACCTTC. It translates to CASSQSKDRKDGYTF.

In DNA form, the CDR3 reads TGTGCCAGCAGTGATTTAGCCACAGGGGGAAGAGAGACCCAGTACTTC. It specifies CASSDLATGGRETQYF. The rearrangement links TRBV2 to TRBJ2-5; 8 positions match TRBD1. The V and J ends lost 3 bases and 4 bases, in that order; junction bases with no gene match: 10. The CDR3 sequence is 16 residues long. Germline V gene lookup returns CDR1 SNHLY and CDR2 FYNNEI.

This clone was picked up one time. V is TRBV30 and J is TRBJ1-5; D is possibly TRBD1 (5 bases). CDR1 is GTSNPN and CDR2 is SVGIG in the germline V gene (reference sequence). The ends were cut back, 3 bases at V and 10 bases at J, with 16 bases in the middle. The CDR3 is 13 residues long. The CDR3 region has the DNA TGTGCCTGGAGCGGGGAGGGGAGGGGACCCCAGCATTTT. Its translation: CAWSGEGRGPQHF.

V is TRBV7-8 and J is TRBJ2-2; 9 nucleotides agree with TRBD1. Losses at the gene ends were 4 bases for V and 3 bases for J; bases not matched to a gene: 3. CDR3 length equals 15 residues. Germline CDR1 and CDR2: SGHVS and FQNEAQ. CDR3 bases: TGTGCCAGCAGCTCGGGACAGGGAGACACCGGGGAGCTGTTTTTT. As protein: CASSSGQGDTGELFF.

This chain links TRBV18 with TRBJ2-1; D is uncertain. CDR1 is KGHSH, CDR2 LQKENI, per germline. This CDR3 region has 16 residues. Between the trimmed V and J ends, which lost 1 base and 12 bases, there was a span of 22 bases. CDR3 in DNA: TGTGCCAGCTCACCACTCGACCAGAACGACCTAGTCGTGCAGTTCTTC. This sequence encodes CASSPLDQNDLVVQFF.

CDR3 loop: CASSPLSAGTDTQYF. The CDR3 nucleotides are TGTGCCAGCAGTCCTCTATCAGCGGGCACAGATACGCAGTATTTT. The chain joins TRBV6-4 to TRBJ2-3; tentatively, D is TRBD2 (5 bases). This CDR3 comprises 15 residues. Trimming shortened V by 5 bases and J by 1 base, and 13 bases separated the two germline ends. Germline lookup yields CDR1 MRHNA and CDR2 SNTAGT.

The chain has TRBV6-5 and TRBJ1-1; D gene ambiguous. V was trimmed by 8 bases and J by 0 bases, leaving 13 bases between them. The CDR3 is 14 amino acids. Germline CDR1 MNHEY, CDR2 SVGAGI. Here the CDR3 DNA reads TGTGCCAGCTTGCGAGCATCCCTGAACACTGAAGCTTTCTTT. Amino acids: CASLRASLNTEAFF.

V is TRBV19 and J is TRBJ1-1, with 7 positions matching TRBD1. This CDR3 contains 15 residues. Germline CDR1 LNHDA, CDR2 SQIVND (reference sequence). Losses at the gene ends were 4 bases for V and 1 base for J; bases not matched to a gene: 6. CDR3 sequence reads: CASSSPGQKNTEAFF. The CDR3 DNA sequence: TGTGCCAGTAGTAGCCCGGGACAGAAGAACACTGAAGCTTTCTTT.

The chain carries TRBV2 and TRBJ2-5; weak D call: TRBD1 (5 bases). CDR3 size: 16 residues. CDR1 is SNHLY, CDR2 FYNNEI, per germline. V was pared by 4 bases and J by 0 bases, with 15 bases between. The CDR3 here is CASSVSRTLHQETQYF. For the CDR3, the DNA is TGTGCCAGCAGTGTAAGTCGGACATTACACCAAGAGACCCAGTACTTC. The full variable domain, its missing parts supplied by reference TRBV2 and TRBJ2-5, is EPEVTQTPSHQVTQMGQEVILRCVPISNHLYFYWYRQILGQKVEFLVSFYNNEISEKSEIFDDQFSVERPDGSNFTLKIRSTKLEDSAMYFCASSVSRTLHQETQYFGPGTRLLVL.

The V and J genes are TRBV4-1 and TRBJ1-2; 10 positions agree with TRBD1. The V gene end was trimmed by 0 bases and the J gene end by 7 bases; junction bases not matched to a gene: 11. Germline CDR1 reads MGHRA; CDR2 reads YSYEKL. The CDR3 contains 17 residues. The CDR3 DNA reads TGCGCCAGCAGCCAAGATCAGTTAGGGACAGGGGATGGTGGCTACACCTTC. Amino acid sequence: CASSQDQLGTGDGGYTF.

The chain recombines TRBV5-1 with TRBJ1-5; a possible D gene is TRBD1 (5 bases). The CDR3 has 14 amino acids. Trimming took off 1 base at V and 6 bases at J, with 11 bases between the two ends. Per germline, CDR1 SGHRS and CDR2 YFSETQ. CDR3 sequence (DNA): TGCGCCAGCAGCTTGTCGGGGGTTGGTCAGCCCCAGCATTTT. Translating it yields CASSLSGVGQPQHF. Supplemented by reference TRBV5-1 and TRBJ1-5, the full variable domain reads KAGVTQTPRYLIKTRGQQVTLSCSPISGHRSVSWYQQTPGQGLQFLFEYFSETQRNKGNFPGRFSGRQFSNSRSEMNVSTLELGDSALYLCASSLSGVGQPQHFGDGTRLSIL.

This chain uses TRBV18 with TRBJ1-1; a weak D match, TRBD1 (5 bases). The CDR3 contains 14 residues. Looked up from germline, CDR1 is KGHSH and CDR2 is LQKENI. Trimming shortened V by 8 bases and J by 7 bases, and 20 bases separated the two germline ends. The CDR3 coding sequence is TGTGCCAGCCTACGAGGACAAAACCAGGGTGAAGCTTTCTTT. This sequence encodes CASLRGQNQGEAFF.